These 3 T cell receptor beta chains originate from one sample sequenced in a study of tumor-infiltrating lymphocytes in localized non-small cell lung cancer. Assay used: immunoSEQ multiplex PCR; TCRdb lists only in-frame clones, some missing. The data contain approximately 14,000 clones, roughly 80% of them seen just once; the ten biggest clones take up 2% to 3%. Sequencing was carried out using lung tumor tissue. The receptors were sampled from a human donor with non-small cell lung cancer.

V usage is TRBV6-5 and J usage is TRBJ1-2; tentatively, D is TRBD1 (6 bases). The CDR3 contains 15 residues. Germline-derived CDR1 and CDR2 are MNHEY and SVGAGI. The ends were cut back, 0 bases at V and 3 bases at J, with 11 bases in the middle. CDR3 residues: CASSYSPGADYGYTF. CDR3 coding DNA: TGTGCCAGCAGTTACTCTCCGGGGGCGGACTATGGCTACACCTTC.

Here the CDR3 reads CASSVGGGAIYTGELFF. DNA of the CDR3: TGTGCCAGCAGCGTAGGGGGGGGCGCCATCTACACCGGGGAGCTGTTTTTT. The chain combines TRBV9 with TRBJ2-2; D may be TRBD2 (7 bases). Germline V gene data show CDR1 as SGDLS and CDR2 as YYNGEE. The CDR3 totals 17 residues. The V end lost 0 bases, the J end lost 3 bases, and 15 bases lay between the germline ends.

V usage is TRBV2 and J usage is TRBJ2-7; D uncertain. The CDR3 consists of 12 residues. V dropped 7 bases and J dropped 3 bases, with 10 bases sitting between them. The V gene's germline CDR1 is SNHLY and CDR2 FYNNEI. This chain's CDR3 is CASMAAYYEQYF. DNA of the CDR3: TGTGCCAGCATGGCAGCTTACTACGAGCAGTACTTC.